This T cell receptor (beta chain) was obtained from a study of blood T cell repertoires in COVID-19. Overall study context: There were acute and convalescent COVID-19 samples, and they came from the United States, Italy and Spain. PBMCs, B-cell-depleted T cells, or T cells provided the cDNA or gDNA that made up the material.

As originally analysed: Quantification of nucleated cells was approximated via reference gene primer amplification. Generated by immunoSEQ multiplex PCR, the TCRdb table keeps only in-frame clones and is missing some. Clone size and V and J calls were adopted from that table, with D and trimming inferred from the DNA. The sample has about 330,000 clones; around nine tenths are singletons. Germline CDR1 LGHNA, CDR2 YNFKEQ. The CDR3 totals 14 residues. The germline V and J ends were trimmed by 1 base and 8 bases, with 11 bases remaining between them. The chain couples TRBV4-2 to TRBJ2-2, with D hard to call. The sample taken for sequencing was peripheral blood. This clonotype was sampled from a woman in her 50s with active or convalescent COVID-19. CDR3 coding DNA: TGTGCCAGCAGCCAAGGAGCTATATCAGGGGAGCTGTTTTTT. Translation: CASSQGAISGELFF.